In this sample, the clone carrying this T cell receptor delta chain turned up many times. Its antigen is not identified. Translating this DNA gives a protein that differs at residue 17 from the TCRdb one, which belongs to a much larger clone; a read error is likely, and the protein shown is this translation. The sample originates from a study of γδ T cells in repeated Plasmodium falciparum infection. Study information: Over about 600 days, donors received four mosquito-bite P. falciparum NF54 infections.

Each sorted gammadelta sample had TRG and TRD chains sequenced. With CATT, TCRdb re-called clones from the multiplex PCR reads. The profile shows about 50,000 delta-chain clones, about 2% of them singletons. CDR3 length equals 20 residues. Germline CDR1 is TSWWSYY and CDR2 is QGS. Study conclusions and caveats: Waves of new clonotype selection appeared after repeated controlled infections in Vdelta2-negative, largely Vdelta1+, gammadelta T cells. Compared with Australian children, Malian Vdelta2-negative repertoires seemed more clonal, less diverse, less shared.

Flow sorting of PBMC yielded separate Vgamma9/Vdelta2+ and Vdelta2-negative gammadelta T cell populations for bulk repertoire analysis. Sample: gamma-delta T cells from blood. The V and J genes are TRDV1 and TRDJ1, with 13 bases aligning to TRDD3. Assignment of the J gene here rests on matching the DNA to germline, because TCRdb gives none. The origin of this receptor is a pool of human donors (malaria-infected and uninfected, not separated). In nucleotides, the CDR3 is TGTGCTCTTGGGGACGCATTCCCTTACTGGGGGATACGGGGGGCCGATAGACTCATCTTT. Amino acid sequence: CALGDAFPYWGIRGADRLIF.